The sequence of this TCR beta chain was determined in a study of somatic mutations in cytotoxic T cells in rheumatoid arthritis. Findings and limits, study-wide: In about an eighth of the roughly 60 patients, the largest CD8+ clone exceeded 20% of CD8+ cells. Rising age went with increasing CD8+ clonality in rheumatoid arthritis patients; healthy controls showed no such increase. Measurement of CD8+ T-cell clonality revealed no significant difference between rheumatoid arthritis patients and age-matched healthy controls.

The repertoire was sequenced with immunoSEQ multiplex PCR; TCRdb's copy has only in-frame clones and lacks some. The sample has 8,000 to 11,000 clones, roughly four fifths seen once. About this clone itself: Its antigen is currently unknown.

The germline V gene has CDR1 SEHNR and CDR2 FQNEAQ (reference sequence). There are 14 residues in the CDR3. Trimming at V came to 5 bases and at J to 7 bases, leaving 5 bases not matched to a gene. Each population, CD4+ and CD8+ cells, was isolated by positive magnetic bead selection and checked for purity by flow cytometry. This chain links TRBV7-9 with TRBJ1-4; 9 nucleotides line up with TRBD1. What was sequenced was CD8+ T cells sorted from blood. The TCR was taken from a woman in her fifties or sixties in good health. In DNA form, the CDR3 reads TGTGCCAGCAGCCAGACAGGGGGAATTGAAAAACTGTTTTTT. The encoded protein is CASSQTGGIEKLFF.